The 8 T cell receptor beta chains below all came from one sample that was sequenced in a study of CD8+ T cells in alopecia areata. Isolated RNA was reverse transcribed into cDNA used as the sequencing template. Assay: immunoSEQ multiplex PCR; the TCRdb copy retains only in-frame clones and omits some. The data contain approximately 110,000 clones, about 60% of them singletons. Treatment denoted: oral pan-JAK inhibitor, 5-10 mg twice daily. Sequencing used CD8+ T cells sorted from blood, obtained at week 24, from a patient treated with tofacitinib. The source is a human donor with alopecia areata.

V gene TRBV5-6 combines with J gene TRBJ1-2; D might be TRBD1 (5 bases). This CDR3 region has 14 residues. The germline V and J ends were trimmed by 4 bases and 0 bases, with 10 bases remaining between them. CDR1 is SGHDT and CDR2 is YYEEEE in the germline V gene. The CDR3 DNA follows: TGTGCCAGCAGCGTAGGGGATACTAACTATGGCTACACCTTC. Amino acid sequence: CASSVGDTNYGYTF.

The chain is built from TRBV5-1 and TRBJ1-3; D is uncertain. Looked up from germline, CDR1 is SGHRS and CDR2 is YFSETQ. V lost 3 bases and J lost 5, with 12 bases in between. This CDR3 is 14 amino acids long. The CDR3 loop is CASSYRPSRNTIYF. The CDR3 nucleotides read TGCGCCAGCAGCTACCGGCCAAGCCGAAACACCATATATTTT.

This chain uses TRBV9 with TRBJ1-3; 7 nucleotides agree with TRBD1. The CDR3 covers 13 residues. The ends lost 2 bases at V and 7 bases at J; junction bases unmatched: 3. CDR1 and CDR2 (germline): SGDLS, YYNGEE. CDR3 nucleotide sequence: TGTGCCAGCAGCGTTTCAGGGGGGAACACCATATATTTT. It is translated as CASSVSGGNTIYF.

The gene calls are TRBV5-6 and TRBJ2-7; 7 nucleotides align to TRBD1. Germline CDR1 and CDR2: SGHDT and YYEEEE. This CDR3 is built from 13 residues. Unmatched junction bases numbered 4, after V lost 4 bases and J lost 3 bases. The CDR3 DNA is TGTGCCAGCAGCGAACAGGGGTTCTACGAGCAGTACTTC. Its protein is CASSEQGFYEQYF.

The chain is built from TRBV12-5 and TRBJ2-1, with TRBD1 as a possible D gene (5 bases). Germline-derived CDR1 and CDR2 are LGHNT and FRNRAP. The CDR3 runs 11 residues. V was shortened by 5 bases and J by 10 bases, with 9 bases between the two germline ends. The DNA of the CDR3 is TGTGCTAGTGGTCCCTCAGGGGAGCAGTTCTTC. It translates to CASGPSGEQFF. The full variable domain, its missing parts supplied by reference TRBV12-5 and TRBJ2-1, is DARVTQTPRHKVTEMGQEVTMRCQPILGHNTVFWYRQTMMQGLELLAYFRNRAPLDDSGMPKDRFSAEMPDATLATLKIQPSEPRDSAVYFCASGPSGEQFFGPGTRLTVL.

The genes are TRBV19 and TRBJ1-1, with a tentative D call TRBD1 (5 bases). V lost 9 bases and J lost 3, with 14 bases in between. The CDR3 length is 13 residues. From germline, CDR1 is LNHDA and CDR2 SQIVND (reference sequence). The CDR3 DNA follows: TGTGCCAGCCTTGACTGGGGGGACACTGAAGCTTTCTTT. Translated, it gives CASLDWGDTEAFF.

This clone was found a few times. The CDR3 DNA follows: TGTGCCAGCAGCGCCGCGCGGGGGGAGCATGAAAAACTGTTTTTT. This translates into CASSAARGEHEKLFF. The J gene is TRBJ1-4, the V gene TRBV9; D is possibly TRBD1 (5 bases). V was trimmed by 3 bases and J by 6 bases, leaving 15 bases between them. Germline V CDR1 and CDR2: SGDLS, YYNGEE. The CDR3 spans 15 residues.

CDR3 loop: CASSLTGYSNQPQHF. CDR3 in DNA: TGTGCCAGCAGCTTGACAGGGTATAGCAATCAGCCCCAGCATTTT. This chain joins TRBV5-8 and TRBJ1-5; D perhaps matches TRBD1 (6 bases). The CDR3 extends over 15 amino acids. Trimming removed 1 base at V and 0 bases at J, with 8 bases between. Germline V gene lookup returns CDR1 SGHTS and CDR2 YDEGEE.